This T cell receptor beta chain originates from a study of CD8+ T cells in alopecia areata. Study at large: Patients received oral tofacitinib, 5 to 10 mg twice daily, for moderate-to-severe alopecia areata. Study-wide results and limits: Clonality in lesional scalp, especially alopecia totalis/universalis, exceeded that of normal scalp.

Germline values: CDR1 GTSNPN, CDR2 SVGIG (reference sequence). This CDR3 has 13 residues. Trimming took 0 bases from V and 2 from J, leaving 5 bases between them. Treatment defined: oral pan-JAK inhibitor, 5-10 mg twice daily. Reverse transcribed after extraction, RNA yielded cDNA as the sequencing template. TCRdb's table, derived via immunoSEQ multiplex PCR, lists solely in-frame clones and lacks some. The sample comprises about 210,000 clones, about 57% of which are singletons, and 1.5% to 2% rests with the top ten. On this clone itself: No antigen is known for it.

The sequence derives from a human donor with alopecia areata. The V and J genes are TRBV30 and TRBJ1-3; D gene uncertain. Sequences were derived from CD4+ T cells sorted from blood, sampled at week 4, from a patient treated with tofacitinib. CDR3 residues: CAWSVETGNTIYF. The CDR3 coding sequence is TGTGCCTGGAGTGTAGAAACTGGAAACACCATATATTTT.